What follows describes a single T cell receptor (beta chain). Its cognate antigen is unknown. This specimen comes from a study of cytomegalovirus exposure and HLA in healthy donors. The CDR3 has 13 residues. CDR1 is SGHTA, CDR2 FQGNSA, per germline. Trimming left V 2 bases short and J 1 base short, with 5 bases between. Points from the study as a whole: Later analysis placed DRB1 highest and HLA-C lowest in TCR association rates, which differed by HLA locus.

The PCR used 60 Vbeta and 13 Jbeta primers. Measured with immunoSEQ multiplex PCR; TCRdb has only the in-frame clones, and not every one. The table has under 200,000 clones, around 80% seen once. This sequence was found in a girl aged 10-17 years in good health and CMV-seropositive. The source material was PBMCs. V is TRBV7-2 and J is TRBJ1-1; no clear D gene. The CDR3: CASSLPGNTEAFF. In DNA, the CDR3 is TGTGCCAGCAGCTTACCGGGGAACACTGAAGCTTTCTTT. Variable domain in full (rest from reference TRBV7-2 and TRBJ1-1): GAGVSQSPSNKVTEKGKDVELRCDPISGHTALYWYRQSLGQGLEFLIYFQGNSAPDKSGLPSDRFSAERTGGSVSTLTIQRTQQEDSAVYLCASSLPGNTEAFFGQGTRLTVV.